Given below is one TCR beta chain in context. As yet, its antigen is unknown. Amplification used 60 V beta primers and 13 J beta primers. The protocol was immunoSEQ multiplex PCR, while the TCRdb copy is restricted to in-frame clones and leaves out a portion. The profile shows approximately 82,000 clones, 70% to 90% of them singletons. None of the glioblastoma patients had an isocitrate dehydrogenase mutation. This sample is part of a study of glioma-infiltrating T cells after dendritic cell vaccination. Study-level points and caveats: Estimated pretreatment TIL content predicted outcome after dendritic cell vaccination.

V lost 5 bases and J lost 1, with 13 bases in between. CDR3 length equals 15 residues. Germline CDR1 SNHLY, CDR2 FYNNEI. The sequencing here drew on blood, taken before dendritic cell vaccination. This chain connects TRBV2 to TRBJ2-3; no firm D call. This clonotype was obtained from a human donor with glioblastoma. The CDR3 region is CASSILVGGTDTQYF. The CDR3 nucleotides read TGTGCCAGCAGTATTCTAGTCGGTGGCACAGATACGCAGTATTTT.